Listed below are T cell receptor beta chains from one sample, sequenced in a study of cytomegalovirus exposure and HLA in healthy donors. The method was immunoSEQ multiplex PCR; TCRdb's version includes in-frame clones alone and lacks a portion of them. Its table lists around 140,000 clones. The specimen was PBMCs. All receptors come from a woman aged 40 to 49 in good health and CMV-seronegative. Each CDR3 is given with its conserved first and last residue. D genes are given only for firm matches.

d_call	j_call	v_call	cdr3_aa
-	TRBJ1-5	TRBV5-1	CASSPVGQGDPQHF
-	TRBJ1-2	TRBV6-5	CATREVRANYGYTF
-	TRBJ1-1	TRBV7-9	CASSPTGLGGTEAFF
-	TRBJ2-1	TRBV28	CASSLSLSEQFF
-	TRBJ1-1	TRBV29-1	CSSYRATEAFF
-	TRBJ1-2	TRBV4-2	CASSQDRVTANYGYTF
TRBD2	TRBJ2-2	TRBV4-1	CASSPSELAGRYTGELFF
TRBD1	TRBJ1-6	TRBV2	CASSGRDREISPLHF
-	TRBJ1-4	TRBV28	CASRLDRPTNEKLFF
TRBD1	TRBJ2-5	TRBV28	CASSLWTGEGETQYF
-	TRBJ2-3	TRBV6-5	CASSYRPGGWDTQYF
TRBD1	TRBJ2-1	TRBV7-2	CASSFGQGGGEQFF
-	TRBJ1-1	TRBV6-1	CASSEQGWGTEAFF
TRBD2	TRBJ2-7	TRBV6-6	CASSTLSGGTPYEQYF
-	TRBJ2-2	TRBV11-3	CASRGGFNTGELFF
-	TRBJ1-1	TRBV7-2	CASSARSGNTEAFF
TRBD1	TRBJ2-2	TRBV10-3	CAISSGQGNTGELFF
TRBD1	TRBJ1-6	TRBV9	CASSGRQGYNSPLHF
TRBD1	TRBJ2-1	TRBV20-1	CIIQGVNEQFF
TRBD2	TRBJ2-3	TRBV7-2	CASSGLASDDTQYF
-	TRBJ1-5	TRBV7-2	CATCRGSNQPQHF
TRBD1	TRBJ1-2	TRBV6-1	CASSEAGRGYGYTF
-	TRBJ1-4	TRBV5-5	CASSPTTGHEKLFF
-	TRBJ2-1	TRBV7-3	CASSPDRSYNEQFF
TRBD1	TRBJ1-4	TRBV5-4	CASSAPGQGDEKLFF
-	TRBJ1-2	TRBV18	CASSPMGQNLPNGYTF
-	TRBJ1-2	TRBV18	CASSPGLQGYGYTF
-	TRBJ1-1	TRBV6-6	CASSPGVTAFF
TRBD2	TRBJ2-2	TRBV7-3	CASRFSGGVNTGELFF
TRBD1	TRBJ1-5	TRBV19	CASRPGTAYSNQPQHF
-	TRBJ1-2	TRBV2	CASSEPGQRGYTF
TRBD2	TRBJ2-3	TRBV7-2	CASSISTAGDTDTQYF
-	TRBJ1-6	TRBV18	CASSQQTADNSPLHF
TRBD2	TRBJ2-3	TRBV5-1	CASSLRLAGGTSKSTDTQYF
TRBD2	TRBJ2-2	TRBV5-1	CASSLLGLAGGYTGELFF